This T cell receptor (beta chain) was sequenced in a study of technical replicates of blood from a few donors (dated by TCRdb to the late 2010s). Taken from the germline V gene, the CDR1 and CDR2 loops are SNHLY and FYNNEI. The CDR3 spans 13 residues, from the cysteine through the phenylalanine. The CDR3 DNA has 39 bases and is translated from base 1. V trim: 6 bases; J trim: 5 bases; unmatched bases: 3. The library was generated by the immunoSEQ multiplex PCR assay. Sourced from immuneACCESS, this table was stored by TCRdb with only in-frame sequences that have V and J called. A share of the clones is absent; for the studies checked, an unresolved V gene accounts for under half, and the remainder has no known explanation. This sample lists tens of thousands of clones; approximately 97% were detected once. Together, the top ten hold roughly 0.2% of the sample. Comment on this clone: Its antigen is currently not known. No quality values exist for individual bases; no much larger clone is one base distant.

The clonotype comes from a human donor in good health. Sequenced material: T cells isolated from PBMCs. This sequence uses TRBV2 and TRBJ1-1, with TRBD1 matching 10 junction bases. The CDR3 region: CASRDRGGTEAFF. Read as DNA, the sequence is TGTGCCAGCAGGGACAGGGGGGGGACTGAAGCTTTCTTT.